The T cell receptor (beta chain) under discussion was sequenced for a study of metastatic and nonmetastatic thyroid tumors. Overall study: Thyroid patients, malignant and benign, had repertoires compared across blood and tumor or nodule tissue.

About this clone itself: The antigen remains unidentified.

Every patient underwent thyroid surgery untreated. This CDR3 has 13 amino acids. Germline V gene lookup returns CDR1 DFQATT and CDR2 SNEGSKA (reference sequence). Unmatched junction bases numbered 4, after V lost 1 base and J lost 10 bases. Study findings and constraints: Reportedly, malignant thyroid tumors had significantly higher TCR beta diversity than benign nodules, in blood and tumor.

As processed by the authors: Construction of a distant-metastasis classifier for papillary thyroid cancer relied on CDR3 differences across clinicopathological groups. From the PCR reads, TCRdb re-called clones with MiXCR. The V and J calls and clone size come from TCRdb's table, not from the authors' own analysis. Among approximately 3,000 clones listed, 35% to 40% were seen once. The specimen sequenced was adjacent normal tissue. This receptor was obtained from a male donor with papillary thyroid cancer or a benign thyroid nodule (not recorded which). Some clones in this sample may be carry-over from other donors' samples. The chain carries TRBV20-1 and TRBJ1-6, with 7 bases matching TRBD1. For the CDR3, the DNA is TGCAGTGCTAGAGGACAGGGAAGGTCACCCCTCCACTTT. Amino acids: CSARGQGRSPLHF.